This T cell receptor (beta chain) is drawn from a study of shared clonotypes between healthy human individuals. Study findings and constraints: There were few donors, and this limited the genetic and exposure-history diversity represented.

The study drew its donors from healthy HIV-negative adults without recent acute infections or vaccinations. The CDR3 has 12 residues. The germline V gene encodes CDR1 SGHNT and CDR2 YENEEA. Trimming cost V 1 base and J 10 bases, with 8 bases left between them. Concerning this clone: Its specificity is not known.

Sequencing used immunoSEQ multiplex PCR; TCRdb keeps in-frame clones, though not all of them. In the table there are 600,000 to 700,000 clones, around 73% of which are singletons. Material for sequencing was memory CD4+ T cells sorted from blood. The subset is: CD45RA-negative fraction. The rearrangement links TRBV11-3 to TRBJ2-1; the D is unclear. This sequence was found in a woman aged 25 to 39 in good health. The CDR3 coding sequence is TGTGCCAGCAGCTTAGGGCGCTACGAGCAGTTCTTC. It is translated as CASSLGRYEQFF.